The 25 T cell receptor beta chains presented below share a single source sample, sequenced in a study of monozygotic twins with inflammatory bowel disease. Each CDR3 protein gets one entry in TCRdb, which reprocessed the 5' RACE reads and gives no DNA. The data include some 440,000 distinct CDR3 sequences; the top ten clones carry approximately 2.4%. What was sequenced was blood. The receptors here all came from a human donor with ulcerative colitis or Crohn's disease, or a healthy co-twin of an affected twin (not recorded which).

The chain couples TRBV4-3 to TRBJ2-1; absent DNA, TCRdb's TRBD1 call cannot be checked. The CDR3 runs 15 residues. CDR1 and CDR2 (germline): LGHNA, YSLEER. CDR3 region: CASSPGTGADNEQFF.

The V gene is TRBV2, the J gene TRBJ2-5. Germline CDR1 is SNHLY and CDR2 is FYNNEI. The CDR3 has 13 residues. The CDR3 spells CASSRHGEETQYF.

The chain links TRBV18 to TRBJ2-7. Germline CDR1 KGHSH, CDR2 LQKENI. CDR3 length: 12 amino acids. The CDR3 loop is CASSPGSHEQYF.

The chain links TRBV5-1 to TRBJ1-1; TCRdb names TRBD1, which stays unverified in the absence of DNA. Germline assignment: CDR1 SGHRS and CDR2 YFSETQ. CDR3 length equals 17 residues. The CDR3: CASQVGQFSLMNTEAFF. Together with reference TRBV5-1 and TRBJ1-1, the CDR3 gives the full variable domain: KAGVTQTPRYLIKTRGQQVTLSCSPISGHRSVSWYQQTPGQGLQFLFEYFSETQRNKGNFPGRFSGRQFSNSRSEMNVSTLELGDSALYLCASQVGQFSLMNTEAFFGQGTRLTVV.

The V and J genes are TRBV7-2 and TRBJ1-5. CDR1 is SGHTA and CDR2 is FQGNSA in the germline V gene. The CDR3 has 14 amino acids. The CDR3 spells CASSLLTRNQPQHF.

J is TRBJ2-1 and V is TRBV29-1; TCRdb's D gene call, TRBD2, goes unchecked for lack of DNA. This CDR3 spans 14 amino acids. Germline lookup yields CDR1 SQVTM and CDR2 ANQGSEA. CDR3 protein: CSAVRETVYNEQFF.

This rearrangement joins TRBV5-1 to TRBJ1-2. The CDR3 consists of 14 residues. The germline CDR1 and CDR2 sequences are SGHRS and YFSETQ. The CDR3 loop is CASTKTDGIYGYTF.

This rearrangement joins TRBV7-9 to TRBJ2-1. This CDR3 has 11 residues. Germline V gene data show CDR1 as SEHNR and CDR2 as FQNEAQ (reference sequence). This chain's CDR3 is CAMHALHEQFF.

The rearrangement links TRBV11-2 to TRBJ2-1; the D call from TCRdb, TRBD2, cannot be confirmed without DNA. CDR1 is SGHAT, CDR2 FQNNGV, per germline. The CDR3 contains 12 residues. CDR3 residues: CASGWALREQFF. The variable domain in full, with the rest retrieved from reference TRBV11-2 and TRBJ2-1, is EAGVAQSPRYKIIEKRQSVAFWCNPISGHATLYWYQQILGQGPKLLIQFQNNGVVDDSQLPKDRFSAERLKGVDSTLKIQPAKLEDSAVYLCASGWALREQFFGPGTRLTVL.

The chain carries TRBV25-1 and TRBJ1-2; TCRdb names TRBD1, which stays unverified in the absence of DNA. The CDR3 totals 12 residues. In germline, CDR1 is MGHDK, CDR2 SYGVNS. CDR3 in amino acids: CASGGTGYGYTF.

This chain joins TRBV7-2 and TRBJ1-1. The CDR3 sequence is 14 residues long. Germline V gives CDR1 SGHTA, CDR2 FQGNSA. CDR3 loop: CASGTRGSNTEAFF.

The genes are TRBV7-2 and TRBJ2-2. Germline V gene sequence: CDR1 SGHTA, CDR2 FQGNSA. The CDR3 covers 14 residues. CDR3 amino acids: CASREVANTGELFF.

The chain recombines TRBV2 with TRBJ2-1; TCRdb's D call of TRBD2 is untestable without DNA. This CDR3 spans 15 amino acids. Germline V gene lookup returns CDR1 SNHLY and CDR2 FYNNEI. This chain's CDR3 is CASGRLAGEYNEQFF.

The genes are TRBV20-1 and TRBJ1-2; there is no DNA to check the TCRdb D call of TRBD1. The CDR3 covers 17 residues. Germline values: CDR1 DFQATT, CDR2 SNEGSKA (reference sequence). The CDR3 reads CSARDTSPRGQAYGYTF.

The chain carries TRBV3-1 and TRBJ2-1; TCRdb calls TRBD1, which cannot be checked without DNA. In germline, CDR1 is LGHDT, CDR2 YNNKEL (reference sequence). The CDR3 consists of 17 residues. The CDR3 reads CASSQDLYRDIYNEQFF.

The genes are TRBV5-1 and TRBJ2-5; the TRBD2 assignment by TCRdb is unverifiable without DNA. The CDR3 runs to 18 residues. CDR1 is SGHRS, CDR2 YFSETQ, per germline. This chain's CDR3 is CASSLEGIGGASQETQYF.

The chain links TRBV12-3 or TRBV12-4 to TRBJ1-6; absent DNA, TCRdb's TRBD1 call cannot be checked. The CDR3 extends over 15 amino acids. The CDR3 loop reads CASRQEISYNSPLHF.

The chain carries TRBV2 and TRBJ2-1; there is no DNA to check the TCRdb D call of TRBD2. From germline, CDR1 is SNHLY and CDR2 FYNNEI. The CDR3 sequence is 15 residues long. CDR3 in amino acids: CASTILGPDGGEQFF. Complete variable domain (other parts from reference TRBV2 and TRBJ2-1): EPEVTQTPSHQVTQMGQEVILRCVPISNHLYFYWYRQILGQKVEFLVSFYNNEISEKSEIFDDQFSVERPDGSNFTLKIRSTKLEDSAMYFCASTILGPDGGEQFFGPGTRLTVL.

The gene calls are TRBV5-1 and TRBJ2-7; TCRdb gives TRBD2 as the D gene, but with no DNA this cannot be confirmed. In germline, CDR1 is SGHRS, CDR2 YFSETQ. CDR3 length: 14 residues. CDR3 sequence reads: CACSSIGGGDEQYF.

The rearrangement joins TRBV4-1 to TRBJ1-4. This CDR3 has 16 residues. The germline V gene encodes CDR1 MGHRA and CDR2 YSYEKL. CDR3 protein: CASSRQDPATNEKLFF.

The chain couples TRBV30 to TRBJ1-1; the TCRdb call, TRBD1, lacks DNA for checking. CDR3 length: 12 residues. From germline, CDR1 is GTSNPN and CDR2 SVGIG (reference sequence). The CDR3 region is CAWSVSGGMAFF. Variable domain in full (rest from reference TRBV30 and TRBJ1-1): SQTIHQWPATLVQPVGSPLSLECTVEGTSNPNLYWYRQAAGRGLQLLFYSVGIGQISSEVPQNLSASRPQDRQFILSSKKLLLSDSGFYLCAWSVSGGMAFFGQGTRLTVV.

The rearrangement links TRBV7-8 to TRBJ1-3; with no DNA, the TCRdb D assignment of TRBD1 cannot be verified. Germline CDR1 and CDR2: SGHVS and FQNEAQ. The CDR3 has 14 amino acids. Here the CDR3 reads CADYRGQSGNTIYF.

The chain joins TRBV7-8 to TRBJ2-5; TCRdb's D call, TRBD2, is unchecked because there is no DNA. This CDR3 contains 15 residues. Looked up from germline, CDR1 is SGHVS and CDR2 is FQNEAQ. The CDR3 reads CASTPRRAGQETQYF. Filled out from reference TRBV7-8 and TRBJ2-5, the complete variable domain reads GAGVSQSPRYKVAKRGQDVALRCDPISGHVSLFWYQQALGQGPEFLTYFQNEAQLDKSGLPSDRFFAERPEGSVSTLKIQRTQQEDSAVYLCASTPRRAGQETQYFGPGTRLLVL.

The chain couples TRBV5-1 to TRBJ1-4. Looked up from germline, CDR1 is SGHRS and CDR2 is YFSETQ. CDR3 length: 14 amino acids. CDR3 region: CASSSSGGNEKLFF.

The CDR3 sequence is CASSLRQGMGAEAFF. V gene TRBV7-2 combines with J gene TRBJ1-1; TCRdb outputs TRBD1, but without DNA this stays unchecked. The CDR3 extends over 15 amino acids. Germline V lookup: CDR1 SGHTA, CDR2 FQGNSA.